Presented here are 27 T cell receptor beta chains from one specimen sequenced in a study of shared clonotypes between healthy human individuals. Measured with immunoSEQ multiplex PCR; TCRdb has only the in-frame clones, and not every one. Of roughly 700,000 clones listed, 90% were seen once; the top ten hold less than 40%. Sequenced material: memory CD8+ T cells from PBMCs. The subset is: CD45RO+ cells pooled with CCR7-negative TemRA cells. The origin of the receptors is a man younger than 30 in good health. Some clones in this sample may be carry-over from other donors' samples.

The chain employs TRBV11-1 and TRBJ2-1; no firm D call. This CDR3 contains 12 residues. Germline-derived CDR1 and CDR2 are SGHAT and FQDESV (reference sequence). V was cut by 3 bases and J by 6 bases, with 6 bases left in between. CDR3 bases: TGTGCCAGCAGCTTTTCGGTCAATGAGCAGTTCTTC. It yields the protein CASSFSVNEQFF. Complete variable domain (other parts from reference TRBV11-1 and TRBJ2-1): EAEVAQSPRYKITEKSQAVAFWCDPISGHATLYWYRQILGQGPELLVQFQDESVVDDSQLPKDRFSAERLKGVDSTLKIQPAELGDSAMYLCASSFSVNEQFFGPGTRLTVL.

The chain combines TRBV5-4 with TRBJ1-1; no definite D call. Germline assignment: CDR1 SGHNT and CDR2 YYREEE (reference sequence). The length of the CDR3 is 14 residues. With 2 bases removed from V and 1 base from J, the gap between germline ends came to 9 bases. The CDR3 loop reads CASSFGGKNTEAFF. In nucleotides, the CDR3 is TGTGCCAGCAGCTTTGGCGGGAAGAACACTGAAGCTTTCTTT.

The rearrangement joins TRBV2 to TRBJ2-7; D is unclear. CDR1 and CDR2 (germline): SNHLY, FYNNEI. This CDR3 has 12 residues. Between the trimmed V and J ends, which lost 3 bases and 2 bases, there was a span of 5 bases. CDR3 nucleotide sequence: TGTGCCAGCAGTGACAGGACCTACGAGCAGTACTTC. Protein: CASSDRTYEQYF.

CDR3 region: CASSQGTNPVDIQYF. CDR3 coding DNA: TGCGCCAGCAGCCAAGGGACGAACCCTGTGGACATTCAGTACTTC. The chain employs TRBV5-1 and TRBJ2-4; either TRBD1 or TRBD2 may fit D (5 bases each). In germline, CDR1 is SGHRS, CDR2 YFSETQ. The CDR3 sequence is 15 residues long. Trimming removed 4 bases at V and 8 bases at J, with 19 bases between.

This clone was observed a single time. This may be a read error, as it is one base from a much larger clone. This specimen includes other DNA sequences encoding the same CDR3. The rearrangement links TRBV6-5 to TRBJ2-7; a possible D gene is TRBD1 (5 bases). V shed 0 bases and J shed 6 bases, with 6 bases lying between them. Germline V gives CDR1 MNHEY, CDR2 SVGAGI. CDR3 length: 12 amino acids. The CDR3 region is CASSYSGVEQYF. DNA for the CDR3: TGTGCCAGCAGTTACTCAGGGGTCGAGCAGTACTTC.

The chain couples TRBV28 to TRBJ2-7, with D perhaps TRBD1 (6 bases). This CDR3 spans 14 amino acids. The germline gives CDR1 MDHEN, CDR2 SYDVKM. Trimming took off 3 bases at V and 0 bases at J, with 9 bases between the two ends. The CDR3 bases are TGTGCCAGCAGTTTGGCAGGGGCCTCCTACGAGCAGTACTTC. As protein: CASSLAGASYEQYF.

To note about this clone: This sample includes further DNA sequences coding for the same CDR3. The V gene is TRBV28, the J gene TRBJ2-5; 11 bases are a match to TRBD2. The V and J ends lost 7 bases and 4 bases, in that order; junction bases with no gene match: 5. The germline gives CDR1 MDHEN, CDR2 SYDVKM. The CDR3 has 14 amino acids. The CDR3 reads CASKLAGESETQYF. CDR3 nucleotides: TGTGCCAGCAAACTAGCGGGAGAGTCAGAGACCCAGTACTTC.

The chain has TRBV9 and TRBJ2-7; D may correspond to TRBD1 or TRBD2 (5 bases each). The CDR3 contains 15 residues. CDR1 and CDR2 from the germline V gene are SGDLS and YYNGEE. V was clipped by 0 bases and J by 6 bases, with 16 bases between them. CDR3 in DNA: TGTGCCAGCAGCGTAGTAGGGGAGTTCGGGGTCGAGCAGTACTTC. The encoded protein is CASSVVGEFGVEQYF.

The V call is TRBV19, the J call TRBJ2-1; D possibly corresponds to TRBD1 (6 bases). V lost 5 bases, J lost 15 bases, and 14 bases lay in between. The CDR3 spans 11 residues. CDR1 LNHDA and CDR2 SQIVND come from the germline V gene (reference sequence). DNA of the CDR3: TGTGCCAGTAGTGGGGGCGCCTCACGGTTCTTC. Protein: CASSGGASRFF.

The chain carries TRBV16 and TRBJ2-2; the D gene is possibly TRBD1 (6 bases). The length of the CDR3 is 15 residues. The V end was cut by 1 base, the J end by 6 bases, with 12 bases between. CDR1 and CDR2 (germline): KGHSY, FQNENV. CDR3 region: CASSQWRQVAGELFF. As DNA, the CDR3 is TGTGCCAGCAGCCAATGGAGACAGGTAGCCGGGGAGCTGTTTTTT.

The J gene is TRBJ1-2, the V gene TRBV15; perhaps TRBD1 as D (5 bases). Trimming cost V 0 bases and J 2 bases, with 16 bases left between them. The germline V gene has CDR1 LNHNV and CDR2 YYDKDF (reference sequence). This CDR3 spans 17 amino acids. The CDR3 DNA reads TGTGCCACCAGCAGAGATGGGACGTCACTAGGGAACTATGGCTACACCTTC. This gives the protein CATSRDGTSLGNYGYTF. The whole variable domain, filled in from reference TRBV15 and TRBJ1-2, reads DAMVIQNPRYQVTQFGKPVTLSCSQTLNHNVMYWYQQKSSQAPKLLFHYYDKDFNNEADTPDNFQSRRPNTSFCFLDIRSPGLGDTAMYLCATSRDGTSLGNYGYTFGSGTRLTVV.

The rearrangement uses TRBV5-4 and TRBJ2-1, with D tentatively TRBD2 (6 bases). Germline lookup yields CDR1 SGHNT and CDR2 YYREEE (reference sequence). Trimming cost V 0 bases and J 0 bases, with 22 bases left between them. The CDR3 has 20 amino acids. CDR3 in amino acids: CASSLEMGAGPTFSYNEQFF. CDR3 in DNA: TGTGCCAGCAGCTTGGAGATGGGAGCGGGCCCGACTTTCTCCTACAATGAGCAGTTCTTC.

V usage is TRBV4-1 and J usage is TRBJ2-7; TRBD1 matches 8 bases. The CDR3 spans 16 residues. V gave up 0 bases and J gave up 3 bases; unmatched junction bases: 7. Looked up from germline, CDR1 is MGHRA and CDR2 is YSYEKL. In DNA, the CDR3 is TGCGCCAGCAGCCAAGATGGGCCAGGGGGCTTCTACGAGCAGTACTTC. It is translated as CASSQDGPGGFYEQYF.

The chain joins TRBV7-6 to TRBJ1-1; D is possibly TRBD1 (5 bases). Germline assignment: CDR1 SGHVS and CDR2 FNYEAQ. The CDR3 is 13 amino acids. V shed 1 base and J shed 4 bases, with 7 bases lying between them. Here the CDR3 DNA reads TGTGCCAGCAGCTTAGGGGGCCCCACTGAAGCTTTCTTT. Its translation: CASSLGGPTEAFF. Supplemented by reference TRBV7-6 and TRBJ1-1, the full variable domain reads GAGVSQSPRYKVTKRGQDVALRCDPISGHVSLYWYRQALGQGPEFLTYFNYEAQQDKSGLPNDRFSAERPEGSISTLTIQRTEQRDSAMYRCASSLGGPTEAFFGQGTRLTVV.

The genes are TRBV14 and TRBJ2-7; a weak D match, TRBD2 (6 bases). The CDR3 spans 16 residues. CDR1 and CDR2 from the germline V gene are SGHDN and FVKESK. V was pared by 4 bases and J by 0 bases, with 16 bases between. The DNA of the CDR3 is TGTGCCAGCAGCCCCTTCTACGGCGGGACCTCCTACGAGCAGTACTTC. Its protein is CASSPFYGGTSYEQYF.

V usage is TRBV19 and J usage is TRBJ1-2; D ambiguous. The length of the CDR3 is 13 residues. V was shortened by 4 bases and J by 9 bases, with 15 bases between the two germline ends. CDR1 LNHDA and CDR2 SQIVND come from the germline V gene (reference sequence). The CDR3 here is CASSKSGVESYTF. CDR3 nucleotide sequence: TGTGCCAGTAGTAAGTCAGGCGTCGAGAGCTACACCTTC.

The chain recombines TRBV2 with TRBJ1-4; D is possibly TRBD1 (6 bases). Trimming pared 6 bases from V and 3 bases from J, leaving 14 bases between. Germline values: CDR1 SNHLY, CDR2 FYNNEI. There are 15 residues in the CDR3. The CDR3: CASSMGGGANEKLFF. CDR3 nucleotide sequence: TGTGCCAGCAGCATGGGAGGGGGGGCTAATGAAAAACTGTTTTTT.

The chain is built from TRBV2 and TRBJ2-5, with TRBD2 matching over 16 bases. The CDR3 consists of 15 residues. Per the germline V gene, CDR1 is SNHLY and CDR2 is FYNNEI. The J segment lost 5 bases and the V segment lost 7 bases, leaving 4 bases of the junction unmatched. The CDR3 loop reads CASTGTSGRVETQYF. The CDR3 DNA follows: TGTGCCAGCACCGGGACTAGCGGGAGGGTGGAGACCCAGTACTTC.

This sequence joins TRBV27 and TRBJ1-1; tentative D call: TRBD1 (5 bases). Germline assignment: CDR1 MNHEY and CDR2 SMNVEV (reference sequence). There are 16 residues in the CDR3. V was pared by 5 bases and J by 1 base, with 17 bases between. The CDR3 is CASSPLTLTENTEAFF. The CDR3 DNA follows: TGTGCCAGCAGTCCCCTGACTCTGACAGAGAACACTGAAGCTTTCTTT.

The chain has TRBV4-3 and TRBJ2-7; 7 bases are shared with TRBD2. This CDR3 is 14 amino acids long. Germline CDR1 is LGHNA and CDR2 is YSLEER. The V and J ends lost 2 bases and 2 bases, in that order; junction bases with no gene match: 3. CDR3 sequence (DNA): TGCGCCAGCAGCCAAACGGCGGGGGCCTACGAGCAGTACTTC. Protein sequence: CASSQTAGAYEQYF.

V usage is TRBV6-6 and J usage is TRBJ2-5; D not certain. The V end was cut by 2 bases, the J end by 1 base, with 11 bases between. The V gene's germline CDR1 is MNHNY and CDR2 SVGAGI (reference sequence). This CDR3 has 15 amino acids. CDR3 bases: TGTGCCAGCAGTTACCCGATGTCTGCCCAAGAGACCCAGTACTTC. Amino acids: CASSYPMSAQETQYF.

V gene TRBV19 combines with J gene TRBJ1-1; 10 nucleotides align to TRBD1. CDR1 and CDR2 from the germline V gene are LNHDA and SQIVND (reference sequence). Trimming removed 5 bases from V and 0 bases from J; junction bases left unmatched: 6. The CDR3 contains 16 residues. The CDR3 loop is CASSVPGQGMNTEAFF. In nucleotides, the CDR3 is TGTGCCAGTAGTGTCCCGGGACAGGGGATGAACACTGAAGCTTTCTTT.

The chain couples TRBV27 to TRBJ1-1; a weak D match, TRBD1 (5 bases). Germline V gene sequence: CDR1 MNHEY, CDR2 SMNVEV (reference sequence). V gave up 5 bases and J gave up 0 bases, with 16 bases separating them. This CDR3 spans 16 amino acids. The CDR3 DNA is TGTGCCAGCAGTCCCTCCGGGGGTGAGGTGAACACTGAAGCTTTCTTT. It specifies CASSPSGGEVNTEAFF.

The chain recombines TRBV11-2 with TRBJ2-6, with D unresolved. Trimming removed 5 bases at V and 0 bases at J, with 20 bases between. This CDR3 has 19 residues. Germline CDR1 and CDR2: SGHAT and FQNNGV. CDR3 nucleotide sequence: TGTGCCAGCAGCCATAATCCGGCAGAGTTCGACTCTGGGGCCAACGTCCTGACTTTC. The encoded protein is CASSHNPAEFDSGANVLTF.

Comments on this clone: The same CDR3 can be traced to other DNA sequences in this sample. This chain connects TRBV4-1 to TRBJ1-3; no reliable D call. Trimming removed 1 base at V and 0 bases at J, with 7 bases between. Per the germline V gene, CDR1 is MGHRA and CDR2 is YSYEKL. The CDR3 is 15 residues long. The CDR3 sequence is CASSQVGVSGNTIYF. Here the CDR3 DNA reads TGCGCCAGCAGCCAAGTTGGAGTCTCTGGAAACACCATATATTTT.

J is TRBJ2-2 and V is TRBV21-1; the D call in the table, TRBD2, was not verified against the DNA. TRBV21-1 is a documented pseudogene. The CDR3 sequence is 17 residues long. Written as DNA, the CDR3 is TGTGCCAGCAGCACCCGGTCATCCAATACGTACACCGGGGAGCTGTTTTTT. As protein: CASSTRSSNTYTGELFF.

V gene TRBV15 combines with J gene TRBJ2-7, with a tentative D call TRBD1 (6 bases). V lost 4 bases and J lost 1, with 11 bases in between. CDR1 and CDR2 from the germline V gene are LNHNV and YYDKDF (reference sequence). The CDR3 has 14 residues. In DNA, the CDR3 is TGTGCCACCAGCACGCCGACAGGATCCTACGAGCAGTACTTC. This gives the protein CATSTPTGSYEQYF. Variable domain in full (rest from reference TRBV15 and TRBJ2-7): DAMVIQNPRYQVTQFGKPVTLSCSQTLNHNVMYWYQQKSSQAPKLLFHYYDKDFNNEADTPDNFQSRRPNTSFCFLDIRSPGLGDTAMYLCATSTPTGSYEQYFGPGTRLTVT.